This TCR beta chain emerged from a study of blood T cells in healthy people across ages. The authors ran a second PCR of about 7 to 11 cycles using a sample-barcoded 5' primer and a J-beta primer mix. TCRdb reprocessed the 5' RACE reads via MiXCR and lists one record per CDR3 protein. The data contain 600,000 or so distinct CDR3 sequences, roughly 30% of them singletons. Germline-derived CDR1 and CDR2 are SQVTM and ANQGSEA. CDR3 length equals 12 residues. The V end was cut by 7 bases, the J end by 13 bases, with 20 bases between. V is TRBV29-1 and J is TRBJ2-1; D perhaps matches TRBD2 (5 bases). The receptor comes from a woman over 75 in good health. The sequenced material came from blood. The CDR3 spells CSGVAYGETQFF. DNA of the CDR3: TGCAGCGGTGTAGCGTACGGAGAGACCCAGTTCTTC.